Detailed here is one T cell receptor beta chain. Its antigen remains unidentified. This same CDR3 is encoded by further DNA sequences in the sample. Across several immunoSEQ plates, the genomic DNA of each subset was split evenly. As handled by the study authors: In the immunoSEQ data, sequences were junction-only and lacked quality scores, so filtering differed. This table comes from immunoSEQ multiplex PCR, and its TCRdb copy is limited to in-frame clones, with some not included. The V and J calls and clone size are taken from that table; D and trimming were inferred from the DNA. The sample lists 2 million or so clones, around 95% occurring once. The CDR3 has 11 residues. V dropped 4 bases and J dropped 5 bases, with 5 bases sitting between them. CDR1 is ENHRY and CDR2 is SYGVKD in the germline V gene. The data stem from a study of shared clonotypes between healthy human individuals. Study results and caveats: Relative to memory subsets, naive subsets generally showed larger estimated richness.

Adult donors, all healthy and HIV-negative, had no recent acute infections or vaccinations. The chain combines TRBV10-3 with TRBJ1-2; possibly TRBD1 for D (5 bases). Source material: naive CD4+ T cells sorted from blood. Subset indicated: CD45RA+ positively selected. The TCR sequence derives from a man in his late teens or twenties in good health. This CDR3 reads CAISGGYGYTF. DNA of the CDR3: TGTGCCATCAGTGGGGGGTATGGCTACACCTTC.